Listed below are T cell receptor beta chains from one sample, sequenced in a study of tumor-infiltrating lymphocytes in primary liver carcinoma. TCRdb reprocessed the multiplex PCR reads via MiXCR and lists one record per CDR3 protein. The sample lists about 190,000 distinct CDR3 sequences, around 81% occurring once. Sequencing used tumor tissue from primary liver carcinoma. The source of these receptors is a man aged 40-55 years with primary liver carcinoma and hepatitis B virus infection. Each CDR3 is given with its conserved first and last residue. A D gene is named only where the DNA matches it firmly. Not all rows give a size; the values are once, few, many and, for expanded clones, a class.

clone size	V gene	J gene	D gene	CDR3 DNA	CDR3 protein
-	TRBV12-3/TRBV12-4	TRBJ2-7	TRBD2	TGTGCCAGCAGGCGCTCGGGGACTAGCGGGAGCCCCTCCTACAAGCAGTACTTC	CASRRSGTSGSPSYKQYF
-	TRBV30	TRBJ1-1	-	TGTACCTGGAGCTCTTGGGGGGGGAATACAACTGAAGCTTTCTTT	CTWSSWGGNTTEAFF
-	TRBV29-1	TRBJ2-1	TRBD1	TGCAGCGTTGAAGTAAGAGGAAGGGGGCAGGGGGAGCAGTTCTTC	CSVEVRGRGQGEQFF
-	TRBV7-8	TRBJ2-3	-	TGTACCAGCAGCTACGGAGTAGCGGACGACACAGATACGCAGTATTTT	CTSSYGVADDTDTQYF
-	TRBV12-3/TRBV12-4	TRBJ1-1	-	TGTGGCAGTAGTTTAGACGGGTCTGAAGCTTTCTTT	CGSSLDGSEAFF
-	TRBV7-9	TRBJ1-1	TRBD1	TGTGCCAGCGAGATTCGGAACAGGGGAACTGAAGCTTTATTT	CASEIRNRGTEALF
-	TRBV29-1	TRBJ2-7	TRBD2	TGCAGCATATCCCGCGGGGGTAGAGGGACGGAGCAGTACTTC	CSISRGGRGTEQYF
-	TRBV4-1	TRBJ2-2	-	TGCGTCAGCAGCCACGCCGTAGCCGGGGAGATGTTTTTT	CVSSHAVAGEMFF
-	TRBV4-1	TRBJ2-3	-	TGCGCCAGCAGTGGAAACACTGATATGCAGTATTTT	CASSGNTDMQYF
-	TRBV18	TRBJ2-1	-	TGTGCCAGCTCGCGTGCCGTGAATTATTACAATGAGCAGTTCTTC	CASSRAVNYYNEQFF
many	TRBV6-1	TRBJ1-2	-	TGTGCCAGCAGTGAGGGGGGACTCCAGGGCCGTGGCTACACCTTC	CASSEGGLQGRGYTF
-	TRBV10-1	TRBJ2-7	-	TGCGCCAATGTAGGTTCCCGATACCCGCCAGTTTCCTACGAGCAGTACTTC	CANVGSRYPPVSYEQYF
-	TRBV28	TRBJ2-7	-	TGTGCCAGCAGTCCGCTCGGATATGCTGGTAGCGAGCAGAACTTC	CASSPLGYAGSEQNF
many	TRBV7-8	TRBJ2-1	-	TGTGCCAGCAGTGTTAGCTTTGAGCAGTTCTTC	CASSVSFEQFF
-	TRBV4-2	TRBJ2-7	-	TGTGCCAACAGCCAAGTGGCCGAGACAGGTTCCTACGAGCAGTACTTC	CANSQVAETGSYEQYF
-	TRBV29-1	TRBJ1-2	TRBD1	TGCGGCATTGAAAAAATTCAGGGGGACAGGGACTATGGCTACACCTTC	CGIEKIQGDRDYGYTF
-	TRBV20-1	TRBJ1-1	-	TGCGGTGCTCCCACCACGGGCACTGAAGCTTTCTTT	CGAPTTGTEAFF
-	TRBV6-2/TRBV6-3	TRBJ2-7	-	TGTACCAGCAGTGGATACAGGGAATACGGCGAGCAGTACTTC	CTSSGYREYGEQYF
-	TRBV29-1	TRBJ2-2	TRBD2	TGCAGCGTTGAGACTAGCGCGGCGGACACCGGGGAGCTGCTTTTT	CSVETSAADTGELLF
-	TRBV29-1	TRBJ2-3	TRBD2	TGCATCGGAGCGGGAGCGTCCATCCTGACACAGTATTTT	CIGAGASILTQYF
-	TRBV11-2	TRBJ1-5	-	TGTGGCAGGAGCTTAGTAGGGGTAACAGGGATCAATCAGCCCCAGCATTTT	CGRSLVGVTGINQPQHF